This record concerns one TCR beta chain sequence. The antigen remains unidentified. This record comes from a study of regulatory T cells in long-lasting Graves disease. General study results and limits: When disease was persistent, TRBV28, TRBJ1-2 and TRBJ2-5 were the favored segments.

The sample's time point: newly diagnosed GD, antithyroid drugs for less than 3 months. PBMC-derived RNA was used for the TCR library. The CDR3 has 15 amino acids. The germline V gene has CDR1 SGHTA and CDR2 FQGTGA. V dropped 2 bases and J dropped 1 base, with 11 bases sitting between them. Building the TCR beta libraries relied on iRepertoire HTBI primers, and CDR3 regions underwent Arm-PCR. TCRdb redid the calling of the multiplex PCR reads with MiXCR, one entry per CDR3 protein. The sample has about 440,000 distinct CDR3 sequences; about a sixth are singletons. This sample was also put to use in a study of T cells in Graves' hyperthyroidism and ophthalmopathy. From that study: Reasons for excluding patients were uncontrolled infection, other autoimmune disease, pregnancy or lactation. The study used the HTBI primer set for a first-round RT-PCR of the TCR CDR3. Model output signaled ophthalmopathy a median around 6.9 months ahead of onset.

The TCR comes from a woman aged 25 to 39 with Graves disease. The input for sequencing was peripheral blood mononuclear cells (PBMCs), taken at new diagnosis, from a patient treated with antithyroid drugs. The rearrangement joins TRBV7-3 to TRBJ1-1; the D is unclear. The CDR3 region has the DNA TGTGCCAGCAGCTTAGGTCTCGGATCGAACACTGAAGCTTTCTTT. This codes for CASSLGLGSNTEAFF. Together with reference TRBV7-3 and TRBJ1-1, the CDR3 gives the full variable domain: GAGVSQTPSNKVTEKGKYVELRCDPISGHTALYWYRQSLGQGPEFLIYFQGTGAADDSGLPNDRFFAVRPEGSVSTLKIQRTERGDSAVYLCASSLGLGSNTEAFFGQGTRLTVV.